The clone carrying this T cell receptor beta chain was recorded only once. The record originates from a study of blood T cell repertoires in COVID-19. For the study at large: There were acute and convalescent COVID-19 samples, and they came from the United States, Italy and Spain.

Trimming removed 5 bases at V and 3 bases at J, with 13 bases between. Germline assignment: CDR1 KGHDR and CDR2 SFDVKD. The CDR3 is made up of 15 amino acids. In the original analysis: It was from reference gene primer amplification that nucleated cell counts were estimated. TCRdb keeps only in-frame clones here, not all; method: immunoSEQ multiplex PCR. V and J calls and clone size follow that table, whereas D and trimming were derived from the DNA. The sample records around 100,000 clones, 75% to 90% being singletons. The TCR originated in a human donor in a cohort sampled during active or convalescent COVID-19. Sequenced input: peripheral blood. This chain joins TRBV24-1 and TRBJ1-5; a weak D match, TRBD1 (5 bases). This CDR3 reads CATSATTAPNQPQHF. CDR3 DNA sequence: TGTGCCACCAGTGCTACGACAGCGCCCAATCAGCCCCAGCATTTT.